This TCR beta chain was sequenced for a study of beta chain features in type 1 diabetes. Trimming cost V 4 bases and J 8 bases; bases outside gene matches: 14. The CDR3 loop spans 15 amino acids. Germline CDR1 reads SQVTM; CDR2 reads ANQGSEA. Investigators reverse transcribed all isolated RNA, so they sequenced expressed TCRB transcripts. Regulatory, naive and central memory T cell samples averaged approximately 3.3 million reads. Clones were read by immunoSEQ multiplex PCR, and TCRdb kept only the in-frame ones, dropping some. This table has roughly 450,000 clones, approximately 15% appearing once. Details on this clone: What it binds is unknown.

Broader study findings: Comparison showed that naive, central memory and Treg TCRB repertoires appeared more similar among patients than among healthy donors. Shortening that was moderate but significant affected the TCRB CDR3s of Type 1 diabetes patients in all four CD4+ subsets. In these data, an HLA type influence on TCRB rearrangement remained unresolved.

The receptor's source is a man in his thirties or forties in good health. J is TRBJ2-1 and V is TRBV29-1; 7 bases match TRBD2. The sequencing sample was made of naive CD4+ T cells from blood. CDR3 sequence reads: CSVVLGLQLWHEQFF. For the CDR3, the DNA is TGCAGCGTTGTTCTGGGACTACAGTTATGGCATGAGCAGTTCTTC.